These T cell receptor beta chains were read from a single sample in a study of shared clonotypes between healthy human individuals. The protocol was immunoSEQ multiplex PCR, while the TCRdb copy is restricted to in-frame clones and leaves out a portion. The sample lists under 2,500,000 clones, approximately 94% seen once, with about 0.13% in the top ten. Sequenced sample: naive CD4+ T cells sorted from blood. Receptor source: a man between 18 and 29 years old in good health. Both conserved end residues are part of each CDR3. The D gene is left open where the match is weak. Size is omitted from some rows. Given values are once, few, many or a class for expanded clones.

>TRBV9|TRBJ2-2|NA|NA
CASSVVPGSTGELFF
TGTGCCAGCAGCGTAGTTCCAGGGAGCACCGGGGAGCTGTTTTTT
>TRBV5-1|TRBJ1-1|NA|few
CASSLMGGEVAFF
TGCGCCAGCAGCCTCATGGGGGGCGAGGTAGCTTTCTTT
>TRBV10-3|TRBJ1-3|TRBD1|NA
CAAWTGQTGNTIYF
TGTGCCGCCTGGACAGGGCAAACTGGAAACACCATATATTTT
>TRBV27|TRBJ1-3|NA|NA
CASSERSGNTIYF
TGTGCCAGCAGCGAGCGATCTGGAAACACCATATATTTT
>TRBV6-6|TRBJ1-2|NA|NA
CASSYSIGVSEGYTF
TGTGCCAGCAGTTACTCGATCGGGGTTTCGGAAGGCTACACCTTC
>TRBV6-6|TRBJ1-1|TRBD1|NA
CASSYPLTGGFTEAFF
TGTGCCAGCAGTTACCCCCTTACAGGGGGCTTCACTGAAGCTTTCTTT
>TRBV19|TRBJ2-7|TRBD2|NA
CASSYALTSGGSYEQYF
TGTGCCAGTAGTTACGCCCTGACTAGCGGGGGATCCTACGAGCAGTACTTC
>TRBV21-1|TRBJ2-3|NA|NA
CASSNRKDRGNTDTQYF
TGTGCCAGCAGCAACCGGAAGGACAGGGGGAACACAGATACGCAGTATTTT
>TRBV15|TRBJ2-4|NA|NA
CATSRAIETVAKNIQYF
TGTGCCACCAGCAGAGCGATTGAAACAGTAGCCAAAAACATTCAGTACTTC
>TRBV7-9|TRBJ2-7|NA|NA
CASSSGTHSYEQYF
TGTGCCAGCAGCTCCGGGACACACTCCTACGAGCAGTACTTC
>TRBV5-1|TRBJ1-4|NA|NA
CASSLGGPATNEKLFF
TGCGCCAGCAGCTTGGGGGGGCCCGCAACTAATGAAAAACTGTTTTTT
>TRBV6-5|TRBJ2-3|TRBD2|NA
CASTPPGGPDTQYF
TGTGCCAGCACCCCCCCGGGGGGGCCAGATACGCAGTATTTT
>TRBV2|TRBJ1-5|TRBD1|few
CASSPDRDRNQPQHF
TGTGCCAGCAGTCCGGACAGGGACCGCAATCAGCCCCAGCATTTT
>TRBV4-3|TRBJ2-1|NA|NA
CASSPDYRPSHEQFF
TGCGCCAGCAGCCCTGACTACCGACCGTCCCATGAGCAGTTCTTC
>TRBV6-1|TRBJ1-6|NA|NA
CASSEDRRVPRPPLHF
TGTGCCAGCAGTGAAGATAGGCGGGTACCACGGCCTCCCCTCCACTTT
>TRBV10-3|TRBJ2-1|NA|NA
CAISGDKTSYNEQFF
TGTGCCATCAGTGGGGACAAAACCTCCTACAATGAGCAGTTCTTC
>TRBV30|TRBJ2-7|NA|NA
CAWSVQASATVNF
TGTGCCTGGAGTGTACAAGCCAGTGCCACCGTAAACTTC
>TRBV7-9|TRBJ2-1|NA|NA
CATTGVNEQFF
TGTGCCACGACCGGGGTCAATGAGCAGTTCTTC
>TRBV10-3|TRBJ1-2|NA|NA
CAISVLREYGYTF
TGTGCCATCAGTGTTCTGAGGGAGTATGGCTACACCTTC
>TRBV5-6|TRBJ1-1|NA|once
CASSRVVTEAFF
TGTGCCAGCAGTCGGGTGGTTACTGAAGCTTTCTTT
>TRBV6-5|TRBJ2-3|NA|NA
CASSWGDTQYF
TGTGCCAGCAGTTGGGGGGATACGCAGTATTTT
>TRBV5-1|TRBJ2-1|TRBD2|NA
CASSPGTSPSNEQFF
TGCGCCAGCAGCCCAGGGACTAGCCCCTCCAATGAGCAGTTCTTC
>TRBV7-2|TRBJ1-2|TRBD1|NA
CASSPTGGYGYTF
TGTGCCAGCAGCCCGACAGGGGGCTATGGCTACACCTTC
>TRBV7-2|TRBJ2-7|NA|NA
CASSSRGDYEQYF
TGTGCCAGCAGCTCCAGGGGGGATTACGAGCAGTACTTC
>TRBV18|TRBJ2-7|TRBD1|NA
CASSRPGQGLYEQYF
TGTGCCAGCTCACGCCCGGGACAGGGACTCTACGAGCAGTACTTC
>TRBV10-3|TRBJ1-5|NA|NA
CAISESNNQPQHF
TGTGCCATCAGTGAGTCGAACAATCAGCCCCAGCATTTT
>TRBV2|TRBJ1-5|TRBD1|NA
CASSTGTGNQPQHF
TGTGCCAGCAGTACAGGGACAGGCAATCAGCCCCAGCATTTT
>TRBV5-1|TRBJ2-3|NA|once
CASSLSSGTDTQYF
TGCGCCAGCAGCTTGTCGAGCGGCACAGATACGCAGTATTTT
>TRBV11-2|TRBJ1-3|NA|NA
CASSLGTGSGNTIYF
TGTGCCAGCAGCTTAGGAACTGGGTCTGGAAACACCATATATTTT
>TRBV2|TRBJ2-2|NA|NA
CASSENGWAGELFF
TGTGCCAGCAGTGAAAATGGCTGGGCCGGGGAGCTGTTTTTT
>TRBV5-8|TRBJ2-1|NA|NA
CASSSYGGYEQFF
TGTGCCAGCAGCTCCTACGGGGGCTACGAGCAGTTCTTC
>TRBV5-1|TRBJ1-4|NA|NA
CASSLEDATNEKLFF
TGCGCCAGCAGCTTGGAGGACGCAACTAATGAAAAACTGTTTTTT
>TRBV28|TRBJ1-2|NA|NA
CASSAAGTGGYGYTF
TGTGCCAGCAGTGCCGCAGGGACTGGGGGGTATGGCTACACCTTC
>TRBV5-1|TRBJ2-5|TRBD1|NA
CASNQQGKETQYF
TGCGCCAGCAACCAACAGGGGAAAGAGACCCAGTACTTC
>TRBV7-9|TRBJ2-7|NA|NA
CASSIMGAEQYF
TGTGCCAGCAGCATAATGGGCGCCGAGCAGTACTTC
>TRBV5-1|TRBJ2-1|NA|NA
CASSQDPGAGEQFF
TGCGCCAGCAGTCAAGATCCAGGGGCGGGTGAGCAGTTCTTC
>TRBV4-3|TRBJ2-1|TRBD2|NA
CASSLAGGDYNEQFF
TGCGCCAGCAGCCTAGCGGGAGGGGACTACAATGAGCAGTTCTTC
>TRBV5-4|TRBJ2-3|NA|NA
CASSLETGRTDTQYF
TGTGCCAGCTCCCTGGAGACAGGCCGCACAGATACGCAGTATTTT
>TRBV6-6|TRBJ1-3|TRBD1|NA
CASISTGVGGNTIYF
TGTGCCAGCATCTCCACAGGGGTAGGGGGAAACACCATATATTTT
>TRBV10-2|TRBJ2-5|TRBD2|NA
CASSEPGLAGETQYF
TGCGCCAGCAGTGAGCCCGGACTAGCGGGGGAGACCCAGTACTTC
>TRBV30|TRBJ2-3|NA|NA
CAWKEKDTQYF
TGTGCCTGGAAGGAGAAAGATACGCAGTATTTT
>TRBV19|TRBJ1-5|TRBD1|NA
CASSIRWDRGHQPQHF
TGTGCCAGTAGTATTCGGTGGGACAGGGGCCATCAGCCCCAGCATTTT
>TRBV4-3|TRBJ1-5|TRBD1|once
CASSPGTGTNQPQHF
TGCGCCAGCAGCCCGGGGACAGGGACAAATCAGCCCCAGCATTTT
>TRBV29-1|TRBJ2-5|TRBD1|NA
CSVARGETQYF
TGCAGCGTTGCCAGGGGGGAGACCCAGTACTTC
>TRBV2|TRBJ2-1|NA|NA
CASSESRGSYNEQFF
TGTGCCAGCAGTGAGAGTCGGGGCTCCTACAATGAGCAGTTCTTC
>TRBV9|TRBJ2-3|TRBD2|NA
CASSSEGGRDTQYF
TGTGCCAGCAGCTCAGAGGGCGGGAGGGATACGCAGTATTTT
>TRBV6-5|TRBJ2-7|TRBD2|NA
CASSSGQLAAYEQYF
TGTGCCAGCAGTTCCGGTCAACTAGCGGCCTACGAGCAGTACTTC
>TRBV18|TRBJ2-5|TRBD1|NA
CASSERTGQETQYF
TGTGCCAGCTCAGAAAGGACAGGGCAAGAGACCCAGTACTTC
>TRBV6-5|TRBJ1-5|NA|NA
CASSPGTPQGKPQHF
TGTGCCAGCAGTCCGGGGACACCTCAAGGGAAGCCCCAGCATTTT
>TRBV9|TRBJ1-1|NA|NA
CASSVGQGNTEAFF
TGTGCCAGCAGCGTAGGTCAGGGAAACACTGAAGCTTTCTTT
>TRBV28|TRBJ1-2|TRBD1|NA
CASSLDQGAPGYTF
TGTGCCAGCAGTTTGGATCAGGGGGCGCCTGGCTACACCTTC